This note documents a single T cell receptor (beta chain) sequence. The identical CDR3 is also encoded by other nucleotide sequences in the sample. This entry belongs to a study of blood T cell repertoires in COVID-19. TCRdb's copy holds only in-frame clones and misses some; the assay was immunoSEQ multiplex PCR. The data show hundreds of thousands of clones, with around 91% seen just once and about 9.5% held by the top ten. Two consecutive negative NP/OP PCR tests, clearance, or resolved symptoms defined Cohort 3 recovery. This CDR3 has 14 residues. Germline V CDR1 and CDR2: SGHRS, YFSETQ. The V segment lost 0 bases and the J segment 4 bases; nucleotides outside the gene matches: 2.

This clonotype was sampled from a woman aged 40 to 50 who had recovered from COVID-19. The genes are TRBV5-1 and TRBJ2-7; TRBD1 aligns across 9 bases. Sequenced: PBMCs or T cells enriched from blood (not recorded which). CDR3 amino acids: CASSLGGQGYEQYF. The CDR3 nucleotides read TGCGCCAGCAGCTTGGGCGGACAGGGGTACGAGCAGTACTTC.